A selection of T cell receptor beta chains follows, all from one sample in a study of blood T cell repertoires in COVID-19. Repertoires were generated with immunoSEQ multiplex PCR, while TCRdb's copy carries only in-frame clones and drops some. Of 25,000 to 35,000 clones listed, approximately 80% are singletons. Sequencing was carried out using peripheral blood. The source of these receptors is a woman aged 80 or over with acute or convalescent COVID-19. Both conserved end residues are part of each CDR3. The D gene is left open where the match is weak. Clone size is stated in some rows and not others, as once, few, many or a class when expanded.

clone_size d_call j_call v_call cdr3_nt cdr3_aa
. TRBD1 TRBJ1-1 TRBV5-1 TGCGCCAGCGGACCGGGACAGGGTGCTACTGAAGCTTTCTTT CASGPGQGATEAFF
. TRBD2 TRBJ2-5 TRBV25-1 TGTGCCAGCAGTGACATAGCGGGAGGAGGAGAGACCCAGTACTTC CASSDIAGGGETQYF
. . TRBJ1-1 TRBV2 TGTGCCAGCACCGCCGGGCGGGGAAACACTGAAGCTTTCTTT CASTAGRGNTEAFF
. TRBD1 TRBJ1-2 TRBV28 TGTGCCAGCAGTGCATCAGGGGGCTATCACTATGGCTACACCTTC CASSASGGYHYGYTF
. . TRBJ1-2 TRBV7-9 TGTGCCAGCAGCCCCAGGACTTATAACTATGGCTACACCTTC CASSPRTYNYGYTF
. . TRBJ1-4 TRBV2 TGTGCCAGCAGTGAATGGCAACCTGCAACTAATGAAAAACTGTTTTTT CASSEWQPATNEKLFF
. TRBD2 TRBJ2-2 TRBV5-1 TGCGCCAGCAGCGGCCGGACTAGCGGGGGGGCCGCCGGGGAGCTGTTTTTT CASSGRTSGGAAGELFF
. . TRBJ2-1 TRBV9 TGTGCCAGCAGCCCGCGCCAATCAGGCGATGAGCAGTTCTTC CASSPRQSGDEQFF
. TRBD2 TRBJ2-1 TRBV4-1 TGCGCCAGCAGCCAAGAGTCCGCTAGCGGACGCGGTGAGCAGTTCTTC CASSQESASGRGEQFF
. TRBD2 TRBJ2-7 TRBV5-1 TGCGCCAGCAAGGCTAGCGGGGGGGCGTACGAGCAGTACTTC CASKASGGAYEQYF
. . TRBJ2-6 TRBV5-1 TGCGCCAGCAGCTTGGCTCGGGCGGGGGCCTCCTCTGGGGCCAACGTCCTGACTTTC CASSLARAGASSGANVLTF
. . TRBJ2-3 TRBV10-3 TGTGCCATCCAGGGCGTTAGCACAGATACGCAGTATTTT CAIQGVSTDTQYF
. . TRBJ2-2 TRBV30 TGTGCCTGGAGTGCTACCGGGGAGCTGTTTTTT CAWSATGELFF
few TRBD1 TRBJ2-7 TRBV28 TGTGCCAGCAGTTTCCCGAGGACAGGGGGCACGACCTACGAGCAGTACTTC CASSFPRTGGTTYEQYF